This T cell receptor (beta chain) was recovered during a study of T cells after yellow fever vaccination. A remark on this clonotype: No antigen is known for it.

Via MiXCR, TCRdb re-called the 5' RACE reads, giving one row per CDR3 protein. This sample has hundreds of thousands of distinct CDR3 sequences, with over 8% found just once. The CDR3 is 14 residues long. Germline V gene lookup returns CDR1 SQVTM and CDR2 ANQGSEA. The junction had 10 bases not matched to a gene; V was cut back by 7 bases and J by 5 bases. Findings and limits, study-wide: Weaker, the secondary response had a peak occurring faster, on day 5 versus 15.

The sequence was obtained from a man younger than 35 who received the YFV17D yellow fever vaccine. The chain combines TRBV29-1 with TRBJ2-2; 7 positions match TRBD1. The sequences come from PBMCs, collected on the day of the first yellow fever vaccination. The CDR3 reads CSGWDSSRTGELFF. Written as DNA, the CDR3 is TGCAGCGGATGGGACAGCTCGCGTACCGGGGAGCTGTTTTTT.